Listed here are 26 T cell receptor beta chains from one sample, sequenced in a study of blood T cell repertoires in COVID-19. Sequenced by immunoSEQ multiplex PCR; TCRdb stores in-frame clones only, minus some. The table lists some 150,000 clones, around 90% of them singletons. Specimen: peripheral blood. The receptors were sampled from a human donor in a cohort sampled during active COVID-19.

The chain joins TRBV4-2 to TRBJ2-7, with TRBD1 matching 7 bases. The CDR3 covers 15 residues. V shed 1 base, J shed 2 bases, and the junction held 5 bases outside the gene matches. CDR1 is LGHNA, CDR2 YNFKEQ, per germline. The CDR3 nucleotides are TGTGCCAGCAGCCAAGTGACCGGGACAGCCTACGAGCAGTACTTC. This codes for CASSQVTGTAYEQYF.

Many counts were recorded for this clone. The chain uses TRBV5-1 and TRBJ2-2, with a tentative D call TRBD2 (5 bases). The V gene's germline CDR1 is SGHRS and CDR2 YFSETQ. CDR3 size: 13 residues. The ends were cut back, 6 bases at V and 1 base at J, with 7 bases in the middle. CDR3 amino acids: CASKRGNTGELFF. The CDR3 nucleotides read TGCGCCAGCAAACGGGGGAACACCGGGGAGCTGTTTTTT.

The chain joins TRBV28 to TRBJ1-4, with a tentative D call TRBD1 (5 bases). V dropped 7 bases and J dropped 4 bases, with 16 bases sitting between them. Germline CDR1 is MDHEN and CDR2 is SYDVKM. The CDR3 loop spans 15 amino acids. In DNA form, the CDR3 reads TGTGCCAGCATTCACGGGGGACCCGGTAATGAAAAACTGTTTTTT. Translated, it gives CASIHGGPGNEKLFF.

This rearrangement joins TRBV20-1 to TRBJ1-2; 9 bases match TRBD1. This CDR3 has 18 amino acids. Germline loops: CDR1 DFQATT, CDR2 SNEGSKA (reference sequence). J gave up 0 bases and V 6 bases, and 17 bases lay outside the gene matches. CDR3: CSASTLGTGRGSNYGYTF. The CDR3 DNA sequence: TGCAGTGCAAGTACCCTCGGGACAGGGAGGGGGTCTAACTATGGCTACACCTTC.

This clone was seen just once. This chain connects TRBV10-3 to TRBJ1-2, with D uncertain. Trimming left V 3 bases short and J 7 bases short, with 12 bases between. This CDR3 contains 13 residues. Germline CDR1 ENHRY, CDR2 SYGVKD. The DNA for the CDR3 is TGTGCCATCAGTGAACTAGGGCCGTCTGGCTACACCTTC. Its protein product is CAISELGPSGYTF.

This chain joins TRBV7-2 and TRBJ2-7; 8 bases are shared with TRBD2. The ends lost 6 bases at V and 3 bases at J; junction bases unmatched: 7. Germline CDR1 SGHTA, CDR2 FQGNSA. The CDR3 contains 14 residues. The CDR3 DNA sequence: TGTGCCAGCAGTCCTGGACGGGGGGGCTACGAGCAGTACTTC. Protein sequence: CASSPGRGGYEQYF.

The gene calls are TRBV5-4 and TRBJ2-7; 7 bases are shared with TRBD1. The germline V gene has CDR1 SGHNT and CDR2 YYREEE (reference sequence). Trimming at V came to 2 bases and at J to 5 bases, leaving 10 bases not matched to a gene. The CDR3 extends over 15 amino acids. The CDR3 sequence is CASSLPGTEDHEQYF. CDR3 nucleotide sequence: TGTGCCAGCAGCTTACCCGGGACAGAAGACCACGAGCAGTACTTC.

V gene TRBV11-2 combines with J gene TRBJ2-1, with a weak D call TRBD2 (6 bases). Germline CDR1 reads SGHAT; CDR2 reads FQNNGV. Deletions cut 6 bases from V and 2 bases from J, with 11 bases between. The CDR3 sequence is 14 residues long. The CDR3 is CASSWGEAYNEQFF. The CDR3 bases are TGTGCCAGCAGTTGGGGGGAGGCCTACAATGAGCAGTTCTTC. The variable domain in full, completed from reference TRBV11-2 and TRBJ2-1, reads EAGVAQSPRYKIIEKRQSVAFWCNPISGHATLYWYQQILGQGPKLLIQFQNNGVVDDSQLPKDRFSAERLKGVDSTLKIQPAKLEDSAVYLCASSWGEAYNEQFFGPGTRLTVL.

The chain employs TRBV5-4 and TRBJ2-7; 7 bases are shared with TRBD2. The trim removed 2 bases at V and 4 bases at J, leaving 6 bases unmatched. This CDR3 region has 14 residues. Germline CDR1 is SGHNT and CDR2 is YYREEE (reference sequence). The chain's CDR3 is CASSLAGGRYEQYF. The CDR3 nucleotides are TGTGCCAGCAGCTTAGCCGGGGGGAGGTACGAGCAGTACTTC.

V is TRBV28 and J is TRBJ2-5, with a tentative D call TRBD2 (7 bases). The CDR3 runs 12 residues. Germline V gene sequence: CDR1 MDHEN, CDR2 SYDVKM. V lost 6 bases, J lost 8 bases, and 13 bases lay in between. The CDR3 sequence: CASSTAGATQYF. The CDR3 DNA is TGTGCCAGCAGCACCGCGGGGGCAACCCAGTACTTC. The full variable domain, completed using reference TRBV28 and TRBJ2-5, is DVKVTQSSRYLVKRTGEKVFLECVQDMDHENMFWYRQDPGLGLRLIYFSYDVKMKEKGDIPEGYSVSREKKERFSLILESASTNQTSMYLCASSTAGATQYFGPGTRLLVL.

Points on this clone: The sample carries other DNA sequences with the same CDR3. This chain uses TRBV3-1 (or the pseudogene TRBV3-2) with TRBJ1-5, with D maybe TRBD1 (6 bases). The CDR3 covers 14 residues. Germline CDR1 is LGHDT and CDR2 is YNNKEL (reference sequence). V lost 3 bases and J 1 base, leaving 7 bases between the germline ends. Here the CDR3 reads CASSQGHSNQPQHF. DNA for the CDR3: TGTGCCAGCAGCCAGGGACACAGCAATCAGCCCCAGCATTTT.

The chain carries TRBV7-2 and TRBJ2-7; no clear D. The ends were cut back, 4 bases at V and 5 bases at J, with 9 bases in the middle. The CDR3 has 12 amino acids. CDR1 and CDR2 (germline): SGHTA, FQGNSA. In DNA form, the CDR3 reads TGTGCCAGCAGCTCGTTCGGTGACGAGCAGTACTTC. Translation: CASSSFGDEQYF.

The CDR3 loop is CASKTGANEKLFF. The DNA of the CDR3 is TGTGCCAGCAAGACAGGGGCTAATGAAAAACTGTTTTTT. The rearrangement uses TRBV21-1 and TRBJ1-4; TRBD1 is the table's D call, not checked against the DNA. TRBV21-1 represents a pseudogene. The CDR3 is 13 residues long.

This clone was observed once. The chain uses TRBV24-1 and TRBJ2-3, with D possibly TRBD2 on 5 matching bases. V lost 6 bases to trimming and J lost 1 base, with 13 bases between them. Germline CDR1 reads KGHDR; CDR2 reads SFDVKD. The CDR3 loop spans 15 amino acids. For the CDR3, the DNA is TGTGCCACCAGTTCTGAGCGGTCTCGCACAGATACGCAGTATTTT. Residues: CATSSERSRTDTQYF.

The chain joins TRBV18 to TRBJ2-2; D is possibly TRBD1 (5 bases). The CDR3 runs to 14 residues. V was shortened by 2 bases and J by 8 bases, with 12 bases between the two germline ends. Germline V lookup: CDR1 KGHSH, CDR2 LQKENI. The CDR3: CASSPTRGRGELFF. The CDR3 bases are TGTGCCAGCTCACCAACAAGGGGAAGAGGGGAGCTGTTTTTT. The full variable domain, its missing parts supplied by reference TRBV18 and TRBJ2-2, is NAGVMQNPRHLVRRRGQEARLRCSPMKGHSHVYWYRQLPEEGLKFMVYLQKENIIDESGMPKERFSAEFPKEGPSILRIQQVVRGDSAAYFCASSPTRGRGELFFGEGSRLTVL.

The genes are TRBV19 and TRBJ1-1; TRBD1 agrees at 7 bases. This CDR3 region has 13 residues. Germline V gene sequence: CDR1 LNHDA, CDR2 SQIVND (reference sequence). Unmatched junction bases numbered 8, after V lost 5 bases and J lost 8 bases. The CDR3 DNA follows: TGTGCCAGTAGTCCCGGGACAGTACTCGAAGCTTTCTTT. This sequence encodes CASSPGTVLEAFF.

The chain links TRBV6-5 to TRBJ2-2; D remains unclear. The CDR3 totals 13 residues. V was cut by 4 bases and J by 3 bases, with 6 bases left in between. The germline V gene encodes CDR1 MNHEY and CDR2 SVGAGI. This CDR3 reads CASSFGYTGELFF. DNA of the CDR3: TGTGCCAGCAGTTTCGGTTACACCGGGGAGCTGTTTTTT.

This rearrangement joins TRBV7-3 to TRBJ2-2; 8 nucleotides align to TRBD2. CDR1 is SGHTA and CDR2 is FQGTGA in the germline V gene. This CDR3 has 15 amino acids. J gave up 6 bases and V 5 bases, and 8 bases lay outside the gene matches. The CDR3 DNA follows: TGTGCCAGCAGCATCTCGGGGGGGCCTCCCGGGGAGCTGTTTTTT. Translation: CASSISGGPPGELFF.

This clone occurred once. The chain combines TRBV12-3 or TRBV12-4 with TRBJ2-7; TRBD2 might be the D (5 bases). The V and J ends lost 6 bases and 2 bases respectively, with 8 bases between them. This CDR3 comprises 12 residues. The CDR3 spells CASRGATYEQYF. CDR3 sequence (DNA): TGTGCCAGCAGGGGAGCCACCTACGAGCAGTACTTC.

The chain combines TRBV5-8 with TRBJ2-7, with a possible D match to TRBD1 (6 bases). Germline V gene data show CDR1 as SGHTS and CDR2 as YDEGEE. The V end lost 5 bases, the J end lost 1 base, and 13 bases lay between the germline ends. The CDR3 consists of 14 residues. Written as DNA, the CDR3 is TGTGCCAGCAGGTCCGGGACACGTTCCTACGAGCAGTACTTC. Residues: CASRSGTRSYEQYF.

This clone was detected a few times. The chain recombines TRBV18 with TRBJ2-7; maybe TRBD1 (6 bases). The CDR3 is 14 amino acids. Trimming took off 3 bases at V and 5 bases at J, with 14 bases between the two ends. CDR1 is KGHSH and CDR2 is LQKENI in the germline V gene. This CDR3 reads CASSPFRGFDEQYF. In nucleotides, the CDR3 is TGTGCCAGCTCACCGTTCAGGGGCTTCGACGAGCAGTACTTC. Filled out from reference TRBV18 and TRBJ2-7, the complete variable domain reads NAGVMQNPRHLVRRRGQEARLRCSPMKGHSHVYWYRQLPEEGLKFMVYLQKENIIDESGMPKERFSAEFPKEGPSILRIQQVVRGDSAAYFCASSPFRGFDEQYFGPGTRLTVT.

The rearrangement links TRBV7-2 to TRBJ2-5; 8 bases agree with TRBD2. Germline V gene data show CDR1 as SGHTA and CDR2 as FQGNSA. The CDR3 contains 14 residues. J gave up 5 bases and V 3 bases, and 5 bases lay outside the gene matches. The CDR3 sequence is CASSFEREYETQYF. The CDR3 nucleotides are TGTGCCAGCAGCTTTGAGCGGGAGTACGAGACCCAGTACTTC.

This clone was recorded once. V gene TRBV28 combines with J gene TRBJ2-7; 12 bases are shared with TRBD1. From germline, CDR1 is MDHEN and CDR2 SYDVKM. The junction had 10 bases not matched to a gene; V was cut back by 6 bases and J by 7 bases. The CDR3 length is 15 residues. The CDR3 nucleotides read TGTGCCAGCAGAGGCCGGGACAGGGGGCGAGGGGAGCAGTACTTC. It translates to CASRGRDRGRGEQYF.

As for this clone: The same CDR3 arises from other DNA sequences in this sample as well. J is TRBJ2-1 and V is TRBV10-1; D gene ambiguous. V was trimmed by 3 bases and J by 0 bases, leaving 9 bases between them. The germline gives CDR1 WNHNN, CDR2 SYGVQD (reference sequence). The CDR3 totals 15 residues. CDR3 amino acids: CASSETRGSYNEQFF. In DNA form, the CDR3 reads TGCGCCAGCAGTGAAACCAGAGGCTCCTACAATGAGCAGTTCTTC.

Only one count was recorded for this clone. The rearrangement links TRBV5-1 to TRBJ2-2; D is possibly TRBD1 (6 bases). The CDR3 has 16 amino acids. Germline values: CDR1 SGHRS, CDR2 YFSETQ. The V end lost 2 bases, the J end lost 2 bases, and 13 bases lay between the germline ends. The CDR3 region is CASSFGTSSNTGELFF. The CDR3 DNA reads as TGCGCCAGCAGCTTCGGGACAAGTAGTAACACCGGGGAGCTGTTTTTT.

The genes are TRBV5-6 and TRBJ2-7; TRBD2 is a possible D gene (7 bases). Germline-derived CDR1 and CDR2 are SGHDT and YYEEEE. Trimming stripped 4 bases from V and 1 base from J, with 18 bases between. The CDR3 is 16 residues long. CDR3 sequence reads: CASSLGGGLHSYEQYF. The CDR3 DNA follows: TGTGCCAGCAGCCTGGGCGGGGGCCTACATTCCTACGAGCAGTACTTC.